This entry is about one T cell receptor beta chain. Its specificity is unknown. These data come from a study of CD8+ T cells in alopecia areata. Documented treatment: oral pan-JAK inhibitor, 5-10 mg twice daily. Findings of the study overall: Under tofacitinib, numerous expanded lesional clonotypes remained detectable in scalp and blood. Scalp specimens additionally yield sequences from normal skin's resident alphabeta T cells.

Between the trimmed V and J ends, which lost 7 bases and 1 base, there was a span of 11 bases. Germline lookup yields CDR1 SQVTM and CDR2 ANQGSEA. The CDR3 is 12 amino acids. Extraction of RNA preceded its reverse transcription into cDNA, which served as the sequencing template. Clones were read by immunoSEQ multiplex PCR, and TCRdb kept only the in-frame ones, dropping some. The sample lists 120,000 or so clones; approximately 60% were seen once. The J gene is TRBJ2-7, the V gene TRBV29-1; D perhaps matches TRBD2 (5 bases). The clonotype was recovered from a human donor with alopecia areata. This material consisted of CD4+ T cells sorted from blood, taken at week 4, from a patient treated with tofacitinib. This CDR3 is CSAEGESYEQYF. The CDR3 DNA reads TGCAGCGCTGAGGGAGAGTCCTACGAGCAGTACTTC.